Listed below are T cell receptor beta chains from one sample, sequenced in a study of shared clonotypes between healthy human individuals. Produced via immunoSEQ multiplex PCR; TCRdb's table is partial and in-frame only. The sample yields 2,500,000 or so clones, around 94% seen once. Source material: naive CD4+ T cells sorted from blood. These receptors were obtained from a man between 18 and 29 years old in good health. Both conserved end residues are part of each CDR3. Fields, in order: clone size, CDR3 length, J gene, V gene, D gene, CDR3 protein, CDR3 DNA. D genes are given only for firm matches. The size entry is marked missing in some rows and otherwise reads once, few, many or a size class.

abundance: -
len: 15
j_gene: TRBJ2-2
v_gene: TRBV30
d_gene: -
CDR3aa: CAWSVRLANTGELFF
CDR3nt: TGTGCCTGGAGTGTACGTCTGGCGAACACCGGGGAGCTGTTTTTT

abundance: -
len: 15
j_gene: TRBJ2-3
v_gene: TRBV9
d_gene: -
CDR3aa: CASSVDGSSTDTQYF
CDR3nt: TGTGCCAGCAGCGTAGACGGGAGCAGCACAGATACGCAGTATTTT

abundance: -
len: 16
j_gene: TRBJ2-5
v_gene: TRBV7-3
d_gene: -
CDR3aa: CASSFTGRGSGETQYF
CDR3nt: TGTGCCAGCAGCTTCACCGGTCGCGGGTCCGGCGAGACCCAGTACTTC

abundance: -
len: 17
j_gene: TRBJ2-4
v_gene: TRBV18
d_gene: -
CDR3aa: CASSRGGADLAKNIQYF
CDR3nt: TGTGCCAGCTCACGAGGGGGGGCAGACCTAGCCAAAAACATTCAGTACTTC

abundance: -
len: 16
j_gene: TRBJ1-2
v_gene: TRBV5-1
d_gene: -
CDR3aa: CASSPSFPGLAWGYTF
CDR3nt: TGCGCCAGCAGCCCGTCCTTCCCGGGATTAGCATGGGGCTACACCTTC

abundance: -
len: 16
j_gene: TRBJ1-2
v_gene: TRBV6-1
d_gene: -
CDR3aa: CASSEALGVANYGYTF
CDR3nt: TGTGCCAGCAGTGAAGCGCTTGGGGTTGCTAACTATGGCTACACCTTC

abundance: -
len: 10
j_gene: TRBJ2-4
v_gene: TRBV2
d_gene: -
CDR3aa: CASRESIQYF
CDR3nt: TGTGCCAGCAGGGAAAGCATTCAGTACTTC

abundance: -
len: 12
j_gene: TRBJ2-1
v_gene: TRBV30
d_gene: -
CDR3aa: CAWSRDVSEQFF
CDR3nt: TGTGCCTGGAGCCGGGACGTGAGTGAGCAGTTCTTC

abundance: -
len: 17
j_gene: TRBJ2-5
v_gene: TRBV5-6
d_gene: TRBD2
CDR3aa: CASSEGTSGRGRETQYF
CDR3nt: TGTGCCAGCAGCGAGGGGACTAGCGGGAGAGGAAGGGAGACCCAGTACTTC

abundance: -
len: 16
j_gene: TRBJ2-1
v_gene: TRBV7-9
d_gene: TRBD1
CDR3aa: CASSLERQGAYNEQFF
CDR3nt: TGTGCCAGCAGCTTAGAGCGTCAGGGGGCCTACAATGAGCAGTTCTTC

abundance: -
len: 13
j_gene: TRBJ2-7
v_gene: TRBV5-4
d_gene: -
CDR3aa: CASGRNIPYEQYF
CDR3nt: TGTGCCAGTGGACGGAATATTCCCTACGAGCAGTACTTC

abundance: -
len: 13
j_gene: TRBJ2-5
v_gene: TRBV5-1
d_gene: -
CDR3aa: CASSLGGEETQYF
CDR3nt: TGCGCCAGCAGCTTGGGAGGGGAAGAGACCCAGTACTTC

abundance: -
len: 14
j_gene: TRBJ2-1
v_gene: TRBV6-5
d_gene: -
CDR3aa: CASSYFGRNNEQFF
CDR3nt: TGTGCCAGCAGTTACTTCGGGAGAAACAATGAGCAGTTCTTC

abundance: -
len: 16
j_gene: TRBJ1-6
v_gene: TRBV30
d_gene: -
CDR3aa: CAWKARSRGLNSPLHF
CDR3nt: TGTGCCTGGAAAGCAAGGAGTCGGGGTTTGAATTCACCCCTCCACTTT

abundance: -
len: 13
j_gene: TRBJ2-7
v_gene: TRBV30
d_gene: -
CDR3aa: CAYEGHLIYEQYF
CDR3nt: TGTGCCTACGAAGGCCACCTCATCTACGAGCAGTACTTC

abundance: -
len: 12
j_gene: TRBJ1-2
v_gene: TRBV6-1
d_gene: -
CDR3aa: CATTGQIDGYTF
CDR3nt: TGTGCCACAACCGGACAGATCGATGGCTACACCTTC

abundance: -
len: 17
j_gene: TRBJ2-2
v_gene: TRBV9
d_gene: -
CDR3aa: CASSVGGSYSYTGELFF
CDR3nt: TGTGCCAGCAGCGTAGGCGGCAGCTACTCATATACCGGGGAGCTGTTTTTT

abundance: -
len: 15
j_gene: TRBJ2-2
v_gene: TRBV6-5
d_gene: -
CDR3aa: CASSKHAANTGELFF
CDR3nt: TGTGCCAGCAGTAAGCACGCAGCGAACACCGGGGAGCTGTTTTTT

abundance: -
len: 15
j_gene: TRBJ2-7
v_gene: TRBV12-5
d_gene: -
CDR3aa: CASGLEARKDYEQYF
CDR3nt: TGTGCTAGTGGTTTGGAAGCTAGGAAGGACTACGAGCAGTACTTC

abundance: -
len: 15
j_gene: TRBJ1-2
v_gene: TRBV2
d_gene: -
CDR3aa: CASSEFKGPRNGYTF
CDR3nt: TGTGCCAGCAGTGAGTTTAAGGGACCACGAAATGGCTACACCTTC

abundance: -
len: 14
j_gene: TRBJ1-1
v_gene: TRBV25-1
d_gene: -
CDR3aa: CASSSTAMNTEAFF
CDR3nt: TGTGCCAGCAGTTCGACAGCTATGAACACTGAAGCTTTCTTT

abundance: -
len: 13
j_gene: TRBJ2-7
v_gene: TRBV10-3
d_gene: -
CDR3aa: CAISGRGVDEQYF
CDR3nt: TGTGCCATCAGTGGACGAGGGGTCGACGAGCAGTACTTC

abundance: -
len: 15
j_gene: TRBJ1-2
v_gene: TRBV28
d_gene: -
CDR3aa: CASSQSQGLGYGYTF
CDR3nt: TGTGCCAGCAGCCAAAGTCAGGGTCTTGGCTATGGCTACACCTTC

abundance: -
len: 14
j_gene: TRBJ2-2
v_gene: TRBV28
d_gene: -
CDR3aa: CASSPTPNTGELFF
CDR3nt: TGTGCCAGCAGCCCGACACCTAACACCGGGGAGCTGTTTTTT

abundance: -
len: 15
j_gene: TRBJ1-6
v_gene: TRBV1
d_gene: -
CDR3aa: CTSTSPEPIFAPLHF
CDR3nt: TGCACCAGCACCTCCCCCGAGCCGATTTTCGCGCCCCTCCACTTT

abundance: -
len: 11
j_gene: TRBJ2-5
v_gene: TRBV29-1
d_gene: -
CDR3aa: CSVEFSETQYF
CDR3nt: TGCAGCGTTGAATTTTCGGAGACCCAGTACTTC

abundance: once
len: 13
j_gene: TRBJ2-5
v_gene: TRBV30
d_gene: -
CDR3aa: CAWSTGWQETQYF
CDR3nt: TGTGCCTGGAGTACAGGGTGGCAAGAGACCCAGTACTTC

abundance: -
len: 14
j_gene: TRBJ2-3
v_gene: TRBV4-2
d_gene: -
CDR3aa: CASSPGWDTDTQYF
CDR3nt: TGTGCCAGCAGCCCGGGTTGGGACACAGATACGCAGTATTTT

abundance: -
len: 15
j_gene: TRBJ1-2
v_gene: TRBV7-2
d_gene: -
CDR3aa: CASSPHFSINYGYTF
CDR3nt: TGTGCCAGCAGCCCCCACTTCTCGATAAACTATGGCTACACCTTC

abundance: -
len: 15
j_gene: TRBJ2-3
v_gene: TRBV6-5
d_gene: TRBD1
CDR3aa: CASTIGGFDTDTQYF
CDR3nt: TGTGCCAGCACCATAGGGGGCTTTGACACAGATACGCAGTATTTT

abundance: -
len: 15
j_gene: TRBJ1-1
v_gene: TRBV5-6
d_gene: TRBD1
CDR3aa: CASSLTGGGNTEAFF
CDR3nt: TGTGCCAGCAGCTTGACAGGGGGCGGGAACACTGAAGCTTTCTTT